The 18 T cell receptor beta chains below all came from one sample that was sequenced in a study of blood T cell repertoires in COVID-19. Data came from immunoSEQ multiplex PCR; TCRdb stores just in-frame clones and leaves some out. The top ten hold approximately 3.7% of the sample, which has a few hundred thousand clones, roughly 85% seen once. Sequenced material: peripheral blood. The receptors were sampled from a woman aged 18-29 years with acute or convalescent COVID-19.

This chain connects TRBV9 to TRBJ1-1; D is perhaps TRBD1 (5 bases). CDR3 length: 14 residues. From germline, CDR1 is SGDLS and CDR2 YYNGEE. Trimming shortened V by 2 bases and J by 3 bases, and 11 bases separated the two germline ends. The CDR3 coding sequence is TGTGCCAGCAGCGTTGGGGGGGTGGACACTGAAGCTTTCTTT. Protein sequence: CASSVGGVDTEAFF.

The V and J genes are TRBV24-1 and TRBJ1-1, with TRBD1 identical over 10 bases. The V and J ends lost 4 bases and 1 base, in that order; junction bases with no gene match: 8. Per the germline V gene, CDR1 is KGHDR and CDR2 is SFDVKD. The CDR3 length is 17 residues. CDR3 loop: CATSESGTGAGNTEAFF. The CDR3 DNA reads as TGTGCCACCAGTGAATCCGGGACAGGGGCGGGGAACACTGAAGCTTTCTTT.

This clone was observed a single time. The chain employs TRBV6-5 and TRBJ2-7; 8 bases are shared with TRBD1. CDR1 and CDR2 (germline): MNHEY, SVGAGI. Losses at the gene ends were 8 bases for V and 2 bases for J; bases not matched to a gene: 5. The CDR3 runs to 13 residues. The CDR3 bases are TGTGCCAGCTCCGGGGACAGGACCTACGAGCAGTACTTC. Residues: CASSGDRTYEQYF.

The chain employs TRBV5-3 and TRBJ2-5; TRBD1 aligns across 10 bases. TRBV5-3 is noted as an ORF with a role that remains uncertain. The V and J ends lost 4 bases and 5 bases, in that order; junction bases with no gene match: 11. This CDR3 is 16 amino acids long. This chain's CDR3 is CARSRIPGQGRETQYF. The CDR3 region has the DNA TGTGCCAGAAGCAGAATTCCGGGACAGGGGAGGGAGACCCAGTACTTC.

The V gene is TRBV6-5, the J gene TRBJ2-7; 11 nucleotides match TRBD1. The CDR3 extends over 16 amino acids. Germline lookup yields CDR1 MNHEY and CDR2 SVGAGI. The J segment lost 5 bases and the V segment lost 0 bases, leaving 6 bases of the junction unmatched. DNA for the CDR3: TGTGCCAGCAGTTACTCGCCCGGGACAGGGGGTCACGAGCAGTACTTC. It specifies CASSYSPGTGGHEQYF.

This clone was observed a single time. The V call is TRBV5-5, the J call TRBJ2-1; 10 bases are a match to TRBD1. CDR3 size: 15 residues. Germline-derived CDR1 and CDR2 are SGHKS and YYEKEE (reference sequence). V shed 4 bases and J 5 bases; nucleotides not matched to a gene: 6. The CDR3 DNA is TGTGCCAGCAGCCAAAGACAGGGGGCGGACAATGAGCAGTTCTTC. It specifies CASSQRQGADNEQFF.

The genes are TRBV2 and TRBJ1-6, with D possibly TRBD1 on 5 matching bases. Germline CDR1 SNHLY, CDR2 FYNNEI. The CDR3 extends over 17 amino acids. Trimming left V 2 bases short and J 7 bases short, with 18 bases between. The CDR3 DNA follows: TGTGCCAGCAGTGAATTCCGGGACGGGGGACGGAATTCACCCCTCCACTTT. This sequence encodes CASSEFRDGGRNSPLHF.

The chain has TRBV6-6 and TRBJ2-1, with a possible D match to TRBD2 (5 bases). Trimming cost V 0 bases and J 9 bases, with 12 bases left between them. CDR3 size: 14 residues. Germline CDR1 reads MNHNY; CDR2 reads SVGAGI (reference sequence). CDR3 protein: CASSYSIRGSEQFF. Here the CDR3 DNA reads TGTGCCAGCAGTTACTCGATCCGGGGTAGTGAGCAGTTCTTC.

The chain recombines TRBV11-3 with TRBJ2-3, with a possible D match to TRBD1 (7 bases). The CDR3 covers 16 residues. Trimming removed 1 base at V and 5 bases at J, with 16 bases between. Germline CDR1 SGHNT, CDR2 YENEEA. The CDR3 sequence is CASSLGGDRVRDTQYF. DNA of the CDR3: TGTGCCAGCAGCTTAGGGGGGGACAGAGTACGAGATACGCAGTATTTT. Complete variable domain (other parts from reference TRBV11-3 and TRBJ2-3): EAGVVQSPRYKIIEKKQPVAFWCNPISGHNTLYWYLQNLGQGPELLIRYENEEAVDDSQLPKDRFSAERLKGVDSTLKIQPAELGDSAVYLCASSLGGDRVRDTQYFGPGTRLTVL.

The J gene is TRBJ2-7, the V gene TRBV9; 7 bases line up with TRBD1. The CDR3 is 18 residues long. The germline CDR1 and CDR2 sequences are SGDLS and YYNGEE. Germline trimming cut 3 bases from V and 7 bases from J; bases unmatched to any gene: 22. The CDR3 sequence: CASSGAHGQDPLSLEQYF. As DNA, the CDR3 is TGTGCCAGCAGCGGCGCACATGGACAGGATCCTCTGTCATTGGAGCAGTACTTC.

This sequence joins TRBV19 and TRBJ2-2, with TRBD2 matching over 8 bases. J lost 4 bases, V lost 5 bases, and 18 bases had no gene match. The CDR3 totals 19 residues. Germline lookup yields CDR1 LNHDA and CDR2 SQIVND (reference sequence). The CDR3 region is CASSSIREGLSSSTGELFF. CDR3 nucleotide sequence: TGTGCCAGTAGTTCCATTCGGGAGGGCCTTTCAAGTTCCACCGGGGAGCTGTTTTTT.

The rearrangement uses TRBV15 and TRBJ2-7; possibly TRBD2 for D (8 bases). The CDR3 consists of 16 residues. V lost 5 bases, J lost 6 bases, and 23 bases lay in between. Germline V lookup: CDR1 LNHNV, CDR2 YYDKDF (reference sequence). In nucleotides, the CDR3 is TGTGCCACCAGCTTCGGGGGGGGACAGCTGGGGGCCGAGCAGTACTTC. It encodes CATSFGGGQLGAEQYF. Based on the CDR3 plus reference TRBV15 and TRBJ2-7, the full variable domain is DAMVIQNPRYQVTQFGKPVTLSCSQTLNHNVMYWYQQKSSQAPKLLFHYYDKDFNNEADTPDNFQSRRPNTSFCFLDIRSPGLGDTAMYLCATSFGGGQLGAEQYFGPGTRLTVT.

V and J are TRBV10-3 and TRBJ1-6, with 7 bases aligning to TRBD1. Trimming cost V 3 bases and J 7 bases; bases outside gene matches: 3. CDR1 and CDR2 from the germline V gene are ENHRY and SYGVKD. The CDR3 runs 14 residues. The CDR3 is CAISDGGQNSPLHF. CDR3 nucleotides: TGTGCCATCAGTGATGGGGGACAGAATTCACCCCTCCACTTT.

This chain connects TRBV5-6 to TRBJ2-7; D may be TRBD2 (5 bases). Germline values: CDR1 SGHDT, CDR2 YYEEEE. CDR3 length: 14 residues. The V end was cut by 4 bases, the J end by 0 bases, with 11 bases between. CDR3 nucleotide sequence: TGTGCCAGCAGCGCGGGTCCATACTCCTACGAGCAGTACTTC. The encoded protein is CASSAGPYSYEQYF.

This chain joins TRBV19 and TRBJ1-5; no clear D. The V end was cut by 3 bases, the J end by 0 bases, with 9 bases between. CDR1 and CDR2 from the germline V gene are LNHDA and SQIVND (reference sequence). This CDR3 has 15 amino acids. The CDR3 loop is CASSMDDNSNQPQHF. CDR3 DNA sequence: TGTGCCAGTAGTATGGATGACAATAGCAATCAGCCCCAGCATTTT.

This clone showed up just a few times. CDR3 nucleotide sequence: TGTGCCAGCAGCCGATACAGTCCCTATGGCTACACCTTC. It translates to CASSRYSPYGYTF. The J gene is TRBJ1-2, the V gene TRBV4-2; D is undetermined. The CDR3 is made up of 13 amino acids. Germline CDR1 reads LGHNA; CDR2 reads YNFKEQ. V dropped 4 bases and J dropped 4 bases, with 10 bases sitting between them.

This rearrangement joins TRBV30 to TRBJ1-1, with D perhaps TRBD1 (5 bases). CDR1 is GTSNPN, CDR2 SVGIG, per germline (reference sequence). The CDR3 length is 14 residues. V lost 3 bases and J lost 2, with 13 bases in between. CDR3 region: CAWRQGLVNTEAFF. The CDR3 DNA reads TGTGCCTGGAGGCAGGGTCTTGTTAACACTGAAGCTTTCTTT.

This chain links TRBV3-1 (or the pseudogene TRBV3-2) with TRBJ2-2, with D tentatively TRBD2 (6 bases). The CDR3 totals 16 residues. Between the trimmed V and J ends, which lost 4 bases and 4 bases, there was a span of 16 bases. Germline loops: CDR1 LGHDT, CDR2 YNNKEL (reference sequence). The CDR3 bases are TGTGCCAGCAGCCGAATAGCGGAGACGATCACCGGGGAGCTGTTTTTT. Translated, it gives CASSRIAETITGELFF.